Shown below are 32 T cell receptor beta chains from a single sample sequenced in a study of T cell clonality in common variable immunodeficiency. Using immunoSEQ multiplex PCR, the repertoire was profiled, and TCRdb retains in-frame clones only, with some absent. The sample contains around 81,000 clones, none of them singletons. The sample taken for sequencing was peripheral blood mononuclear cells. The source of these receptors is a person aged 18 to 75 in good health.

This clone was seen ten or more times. Incomplete CDR3 DNA: TGTGCCAGCAGTATCGAGGGGCGGCGTGGC. Its protein product is CASSIEGRRG. The full CDR3 reads CASSIEGRRGYTF. The rearrangement links TRBV2 to TRBJ1-2, with a possible D match to TRBD1 (5 bases). From the germline J gene comes the end of the CDR3, since the read stops 3 residues before it. With 5 bases removed from V and 7 bases from J, the gap between germline ends came to 14 bases. CDR3 length: 13 amino acids. Germline loops: CDR1 SNHLY, CDR2 FYNNEI.

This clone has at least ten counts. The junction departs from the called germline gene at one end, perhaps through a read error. The CDR3 loop reads CASSQDFSLTGELFF. CDR3 bases read: TGCGCCAGCAGCCAAGATTTTTCCTTGACCGGGGAG. The chain combines TRBV4-2 with TRBJ2-2; D ambiguous. The read finishes 3 residues shy of the CDR3 end, and the germline J gene is used to complete it. Germline lookup yields CDR1 LGHNA and CDR2 YNFKEQ. The CDR3 runs 15 residues.

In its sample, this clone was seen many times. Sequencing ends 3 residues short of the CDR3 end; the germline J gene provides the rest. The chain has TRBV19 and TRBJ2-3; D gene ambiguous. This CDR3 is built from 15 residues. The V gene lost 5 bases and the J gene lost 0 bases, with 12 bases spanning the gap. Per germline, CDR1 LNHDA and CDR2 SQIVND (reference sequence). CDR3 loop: CASSRFDTSTDTQYF. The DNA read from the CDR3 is TGTGCCAGTAGTCGGTTCGACACAAGCACAGATACG.

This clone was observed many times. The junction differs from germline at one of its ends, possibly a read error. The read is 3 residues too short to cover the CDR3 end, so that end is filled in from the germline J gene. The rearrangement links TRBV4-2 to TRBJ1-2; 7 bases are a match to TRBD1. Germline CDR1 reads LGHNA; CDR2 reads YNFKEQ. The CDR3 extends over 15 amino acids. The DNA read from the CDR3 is TGCGCCAGCAGCCAAGATGTCAAGGGGGCGCGTGGC. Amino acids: CASSQDVKGARG. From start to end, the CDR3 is CASSQDVKGARGYTF.

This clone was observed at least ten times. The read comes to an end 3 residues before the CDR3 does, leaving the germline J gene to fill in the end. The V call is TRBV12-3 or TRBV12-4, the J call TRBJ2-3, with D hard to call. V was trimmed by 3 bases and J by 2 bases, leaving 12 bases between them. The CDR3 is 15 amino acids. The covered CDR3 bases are TGTGCCAGCAGTTTTAAAGCCGGGTTCACAGATACG. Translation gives CASSFKAGFTDT. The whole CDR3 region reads CASSFKAGFTDTQYF.

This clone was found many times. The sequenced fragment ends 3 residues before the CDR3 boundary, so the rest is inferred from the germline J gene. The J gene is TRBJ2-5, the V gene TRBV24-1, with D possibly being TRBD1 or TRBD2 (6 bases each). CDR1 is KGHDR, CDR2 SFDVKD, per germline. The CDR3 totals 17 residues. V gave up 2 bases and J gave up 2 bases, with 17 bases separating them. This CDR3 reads CATSDYAGGGEQETQYF. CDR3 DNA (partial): TGTGCCACCAGTGATTACGCTGGAGGGGGAGAGCAAGAGACC.

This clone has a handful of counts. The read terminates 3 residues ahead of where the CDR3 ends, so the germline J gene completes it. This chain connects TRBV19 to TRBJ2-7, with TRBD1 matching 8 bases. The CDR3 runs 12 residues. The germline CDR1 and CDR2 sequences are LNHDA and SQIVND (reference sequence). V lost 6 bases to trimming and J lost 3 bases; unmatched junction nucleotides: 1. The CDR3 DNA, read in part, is TGTGCCAGTAGCGGACAGGGCTACGAG. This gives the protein CASSGQGYE. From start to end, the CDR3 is CASSGQGYEQYF.

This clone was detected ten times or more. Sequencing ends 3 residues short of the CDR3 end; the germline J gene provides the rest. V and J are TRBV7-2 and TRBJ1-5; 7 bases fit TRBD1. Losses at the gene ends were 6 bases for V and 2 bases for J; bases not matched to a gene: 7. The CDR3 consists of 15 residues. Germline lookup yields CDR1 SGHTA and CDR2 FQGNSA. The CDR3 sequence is CASSNRGGGNQPQHF. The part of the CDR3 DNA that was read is TGTGCCAGCAGTAACAGGGGAGGGGGCAATCAGCCC.

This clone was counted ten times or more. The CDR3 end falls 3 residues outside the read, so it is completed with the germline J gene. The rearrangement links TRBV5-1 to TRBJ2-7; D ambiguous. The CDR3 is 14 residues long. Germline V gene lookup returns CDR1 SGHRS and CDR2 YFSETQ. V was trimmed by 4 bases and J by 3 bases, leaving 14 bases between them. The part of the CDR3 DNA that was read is TGCGCCAGCAGCCCCTCACAGAACTTCTACGAG. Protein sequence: CASSPSQNFYE. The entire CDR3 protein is CASSPSQNFYEQYF.

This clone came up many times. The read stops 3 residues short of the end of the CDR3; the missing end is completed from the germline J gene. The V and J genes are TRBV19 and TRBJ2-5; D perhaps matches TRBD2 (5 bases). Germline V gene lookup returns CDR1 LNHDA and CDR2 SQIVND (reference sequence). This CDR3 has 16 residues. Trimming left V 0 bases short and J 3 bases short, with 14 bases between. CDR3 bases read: TGTGCCAGTAGTATAGATCTATGGGGTAGCGAAGAGACC. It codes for CASSIDLWGSEET. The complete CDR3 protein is CASSIDLWGSEETQYF.

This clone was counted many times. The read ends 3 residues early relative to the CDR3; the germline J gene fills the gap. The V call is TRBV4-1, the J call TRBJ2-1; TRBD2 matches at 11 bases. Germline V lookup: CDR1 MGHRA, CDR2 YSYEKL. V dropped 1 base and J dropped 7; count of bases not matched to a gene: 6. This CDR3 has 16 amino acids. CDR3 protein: CASSQALAGVNNEQFF. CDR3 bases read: TGCGCCAGCAGCCAAGCACTAGCGGGAGTTAATAATGAG.

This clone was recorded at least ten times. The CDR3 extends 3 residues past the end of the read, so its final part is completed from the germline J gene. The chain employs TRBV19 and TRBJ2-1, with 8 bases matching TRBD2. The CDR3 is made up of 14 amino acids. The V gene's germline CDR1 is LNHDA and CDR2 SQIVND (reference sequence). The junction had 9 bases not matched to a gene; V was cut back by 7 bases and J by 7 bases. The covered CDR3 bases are TGTGCCAGTATGGTATTAGCGGGAAAAAATGAG. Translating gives CASMVLAGKNE. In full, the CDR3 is CASMVLAGKNEQFF.

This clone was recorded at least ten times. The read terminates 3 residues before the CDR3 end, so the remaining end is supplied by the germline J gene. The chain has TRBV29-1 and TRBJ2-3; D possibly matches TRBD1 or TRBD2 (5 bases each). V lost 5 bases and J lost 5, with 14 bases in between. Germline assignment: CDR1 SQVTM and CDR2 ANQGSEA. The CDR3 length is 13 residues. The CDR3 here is CSVTPGSIDTQYF. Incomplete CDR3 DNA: TGCAGCGTTACCCCAGGGAGTATAGATACG.

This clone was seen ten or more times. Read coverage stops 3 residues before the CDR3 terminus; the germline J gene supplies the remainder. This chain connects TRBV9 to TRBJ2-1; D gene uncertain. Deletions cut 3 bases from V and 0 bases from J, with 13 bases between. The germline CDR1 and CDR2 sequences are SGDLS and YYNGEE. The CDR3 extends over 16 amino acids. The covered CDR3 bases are TGTGCCAGCAGCGGCTACAATTACAGCTCCTACAATGAG. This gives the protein CASSGYNYSSYNE. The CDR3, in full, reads CASSGYNYSSYNEQFF.

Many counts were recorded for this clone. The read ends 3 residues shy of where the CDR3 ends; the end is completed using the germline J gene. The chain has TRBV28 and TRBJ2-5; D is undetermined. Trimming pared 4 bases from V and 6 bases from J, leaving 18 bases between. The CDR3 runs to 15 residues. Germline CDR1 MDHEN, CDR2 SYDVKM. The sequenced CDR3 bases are TGTGCCAGCAGTTCAACACTACCCCCGTTTCAGACC. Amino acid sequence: CASSSTLPPFQT. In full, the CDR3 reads CASSSTLPPFQTQYF.

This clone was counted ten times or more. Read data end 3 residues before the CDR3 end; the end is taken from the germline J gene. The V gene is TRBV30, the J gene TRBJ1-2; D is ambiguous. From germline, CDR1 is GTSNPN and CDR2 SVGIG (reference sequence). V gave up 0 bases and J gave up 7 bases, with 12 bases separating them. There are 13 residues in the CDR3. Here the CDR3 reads CAWSVRLNSGYTF. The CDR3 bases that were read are TGTGCCTGGAGTGTACGGCTAAACAGTGGC. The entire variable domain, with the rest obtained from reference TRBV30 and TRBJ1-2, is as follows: SQTIHQWPATLVQPVGSPLSLECTVEGTSNPNLYWYRQAAGRGLQLLFYSVGIGQISSEVPQNLSASRPQDRQFILSSKKLLLSDSGFYLCAWSVRLNSGYTFGSGTRLTVV.

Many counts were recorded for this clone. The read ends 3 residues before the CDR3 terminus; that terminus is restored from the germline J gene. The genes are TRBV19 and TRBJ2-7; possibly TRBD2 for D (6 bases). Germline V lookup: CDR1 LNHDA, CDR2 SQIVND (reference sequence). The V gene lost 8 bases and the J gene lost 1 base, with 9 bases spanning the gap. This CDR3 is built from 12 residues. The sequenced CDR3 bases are TGTGCCAGTTCGGGACTTTCCTACGAG. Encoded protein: CASSGLSYE. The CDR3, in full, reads CASSGLSYEQYF.

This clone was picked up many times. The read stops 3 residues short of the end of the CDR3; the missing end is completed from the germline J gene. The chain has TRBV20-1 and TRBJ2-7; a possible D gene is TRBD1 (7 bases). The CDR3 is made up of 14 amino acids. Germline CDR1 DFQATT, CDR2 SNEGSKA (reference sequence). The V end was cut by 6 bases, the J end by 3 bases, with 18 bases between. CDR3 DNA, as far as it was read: TGCAGTGCACGCCGAGGAGGGGACAGCTACGAG. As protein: CSARRGGDSYE. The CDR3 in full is CSARRGGDSYEQYF.

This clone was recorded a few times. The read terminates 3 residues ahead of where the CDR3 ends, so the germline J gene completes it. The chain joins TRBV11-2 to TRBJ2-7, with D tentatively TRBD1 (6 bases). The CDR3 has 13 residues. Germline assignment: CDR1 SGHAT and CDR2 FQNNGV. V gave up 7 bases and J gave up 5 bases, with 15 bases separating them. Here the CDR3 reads CASTQRGIHEQYF. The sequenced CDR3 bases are TGTGCCAGCACCCAAAGGGGGATCCACGAG.

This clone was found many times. The CDR3: CANKIPQSREGNSYEQYF. CDR3 DNA, as far as it was read: TGTGCCAATAAAATACCGCAATCGAGGGAGGGGAACTCCTACGAG. The chain joins TRBV19 to TRBJ2-7, with TRBD2 matching over 7 bases. The read falls 3 residues short of the CDR3 end, and the missing part is taken from the germline J gene. Germline V gives CDR1 LNHDA, CDR2 SQIVND (reference sequence). The CDR3 spans 18 residues. V was pared by 10 bases and J by 0 bases, with 21 bases of the junction left unmatched.

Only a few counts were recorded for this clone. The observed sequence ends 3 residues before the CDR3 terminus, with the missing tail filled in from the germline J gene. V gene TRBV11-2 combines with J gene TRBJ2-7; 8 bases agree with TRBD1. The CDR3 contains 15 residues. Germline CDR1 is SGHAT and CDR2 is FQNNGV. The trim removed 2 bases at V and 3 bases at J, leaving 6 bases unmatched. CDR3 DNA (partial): TGTGCCAGCAGCTTAAGGACAGGGCGAGTCTACGAG. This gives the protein CASSLRTGRVYE. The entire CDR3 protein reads CASSLRTGRVYEQYF.

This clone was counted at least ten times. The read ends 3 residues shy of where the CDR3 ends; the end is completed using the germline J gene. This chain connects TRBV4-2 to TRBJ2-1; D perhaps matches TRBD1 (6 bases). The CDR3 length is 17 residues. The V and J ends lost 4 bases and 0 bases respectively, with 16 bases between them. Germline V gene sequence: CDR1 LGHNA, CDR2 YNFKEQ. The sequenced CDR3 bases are TGTGCCAGCAGCCCCAGGGGAACGGGCAACTCCTACAATGAG. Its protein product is CASSPRGTGNSYNE. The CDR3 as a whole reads CASSPRGTGNSYNEQFF.

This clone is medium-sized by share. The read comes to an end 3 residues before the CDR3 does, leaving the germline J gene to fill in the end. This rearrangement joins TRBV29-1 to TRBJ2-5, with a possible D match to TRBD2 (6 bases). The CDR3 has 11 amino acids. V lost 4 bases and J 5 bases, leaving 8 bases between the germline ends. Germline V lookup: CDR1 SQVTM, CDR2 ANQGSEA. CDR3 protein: CSVGAGETQYF. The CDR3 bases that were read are TGCAGCGTTGGGGCGGGGGAGACC.

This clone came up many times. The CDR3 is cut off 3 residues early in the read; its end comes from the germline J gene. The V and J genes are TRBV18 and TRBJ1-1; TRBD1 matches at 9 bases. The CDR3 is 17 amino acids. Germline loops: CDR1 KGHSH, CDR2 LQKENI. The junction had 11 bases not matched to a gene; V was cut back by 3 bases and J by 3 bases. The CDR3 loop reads CASSPLPGQGLHTEAFF. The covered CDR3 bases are TGTGCCAGCTCACCGCTCCCGGGACAGGGCCTCCACACTGAA.

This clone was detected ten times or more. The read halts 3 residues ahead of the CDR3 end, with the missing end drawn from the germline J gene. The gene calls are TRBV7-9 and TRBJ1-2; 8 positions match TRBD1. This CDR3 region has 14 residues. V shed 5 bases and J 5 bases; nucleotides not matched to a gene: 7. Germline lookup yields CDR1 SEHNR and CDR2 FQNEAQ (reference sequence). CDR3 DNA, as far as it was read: TGTGCCAGCAGCACAGGGACAGGCAATTATGGC. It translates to CASSTGTGNYG. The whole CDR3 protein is CASSTGTGNYGYTF. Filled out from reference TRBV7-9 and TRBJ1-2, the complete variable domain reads DTGVSQNPRHKITKRGQNVTFRCDPISEHNRLYWYRQTLGQGPEFLTYFQNEAQLEKSRLLSDRFSAERPKGSFSTLEIQRTEQGDSAMYLCASSTGTGNYGYTFGSGTRLTVV.

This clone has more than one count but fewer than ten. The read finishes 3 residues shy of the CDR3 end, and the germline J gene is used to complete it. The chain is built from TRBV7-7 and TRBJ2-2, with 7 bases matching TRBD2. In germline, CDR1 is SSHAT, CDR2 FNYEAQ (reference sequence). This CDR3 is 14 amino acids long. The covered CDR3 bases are TGTGCTATTCAGACGGGGGGATCGGCCGGGGAG. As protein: CAIQTGGSAGE. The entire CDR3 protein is CAIQTGGSAGELFF.

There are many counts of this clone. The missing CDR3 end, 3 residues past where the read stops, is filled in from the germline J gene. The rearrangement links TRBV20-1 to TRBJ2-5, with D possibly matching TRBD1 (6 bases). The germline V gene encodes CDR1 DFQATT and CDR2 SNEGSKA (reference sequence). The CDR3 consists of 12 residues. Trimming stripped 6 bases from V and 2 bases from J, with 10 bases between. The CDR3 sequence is CSAFGTQETQYF. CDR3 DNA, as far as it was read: TGCAGTGCCTTCGGGACACAAGAGACC.

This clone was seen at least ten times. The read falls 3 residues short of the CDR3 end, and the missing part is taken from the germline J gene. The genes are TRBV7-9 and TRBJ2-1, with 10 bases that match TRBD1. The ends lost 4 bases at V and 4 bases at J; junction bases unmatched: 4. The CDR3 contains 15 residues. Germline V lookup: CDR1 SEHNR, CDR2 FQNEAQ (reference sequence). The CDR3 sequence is CASSSDRGFYNEQFF. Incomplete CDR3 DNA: TGTGCCAGCAGCTCGGACAGGGGGTTTTACAATGAG. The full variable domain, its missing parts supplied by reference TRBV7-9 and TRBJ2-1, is DTGVSQNPRHKITKRGQNVTFRCDPISEHNRLYWYRQTLGQGPEFLTYFQNEAQLEKSRLLSDRFSAERPKGSFSTLEIQRTEQGDSAMYLCASSSDRGFYNEQFFGPGTRLTVL.

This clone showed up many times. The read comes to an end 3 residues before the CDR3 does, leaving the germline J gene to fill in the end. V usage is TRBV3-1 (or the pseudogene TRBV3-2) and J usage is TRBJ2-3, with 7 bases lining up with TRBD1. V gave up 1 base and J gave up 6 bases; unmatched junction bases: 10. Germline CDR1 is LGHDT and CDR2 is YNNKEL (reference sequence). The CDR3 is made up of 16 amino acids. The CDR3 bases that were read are TGTGCCAGCAGCCAAGTGAGAGGGGGCGCCCCGGATACG. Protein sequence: CASSQVRGGAPDT. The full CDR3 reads CASSQVRGGAPDTQYF.

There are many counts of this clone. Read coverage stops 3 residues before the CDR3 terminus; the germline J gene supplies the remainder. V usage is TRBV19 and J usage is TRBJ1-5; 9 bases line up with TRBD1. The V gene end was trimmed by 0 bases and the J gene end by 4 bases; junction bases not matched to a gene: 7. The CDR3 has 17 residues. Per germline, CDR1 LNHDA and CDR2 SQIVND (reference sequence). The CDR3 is CASSIEAPGQGNQPQHF. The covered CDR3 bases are TGTGCCAGTAGTATAGAGGCGCCGGGACAGGGAAATCAGCCC.

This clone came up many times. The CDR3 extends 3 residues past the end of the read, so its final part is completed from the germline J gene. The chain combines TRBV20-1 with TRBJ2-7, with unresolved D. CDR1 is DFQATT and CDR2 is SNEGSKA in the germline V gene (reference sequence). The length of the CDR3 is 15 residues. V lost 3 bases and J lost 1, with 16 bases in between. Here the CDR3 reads CSASGLAHTSYEQYF. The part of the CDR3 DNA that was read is TGCAGTGCTAGCGGATTAGCACATACTTCCTACGAG.

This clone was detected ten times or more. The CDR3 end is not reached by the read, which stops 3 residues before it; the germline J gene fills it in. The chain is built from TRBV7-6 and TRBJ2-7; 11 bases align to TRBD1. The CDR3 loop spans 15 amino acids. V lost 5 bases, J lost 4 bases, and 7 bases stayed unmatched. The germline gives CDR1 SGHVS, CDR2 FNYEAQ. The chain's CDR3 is CASSPGGTGGYEQYF. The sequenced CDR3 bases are TGTGCCAGCAGCCCAGGCGGGACAGGGGGATACGAG.